Detailed here is one T cell receptor (beta chain). These data belong to a study of shared clonotypes between healthy human individuals. Replicate PCRs for sorted subsets used around 200 ng DNA; this equaled some 30,000 T cell genomes. In the original processing: Filtering differed since immunoSEQ provided only junctions, with no quality scores. Repertoires were generated with immunoSEQ multiplex PCR, while TCRdb's copy carries only in-frame clones and drops some. V, J and clone size derive from that table, while D and trimming were established from the DNA sequence. Of some 2.1 million clones in the sample, 85% to 95% were seen once. Germline CDR1 is MDHEN and CDR2 is SYDVKM. Trimming took off 1 base at V and 7 bases at J, with 17 bases between the two ends. The CDR3 totals 16 residues. CD8 cells classed as naive were CD45RO-negative and positively selected for CCR7, excluding terminally differentiated effector memory CD45RA+ cells. Adult donors, all healthy and HIV-negative, had no recent acute infections or vaccinations.

The source material was naive CD8+ T cells sorted from blood. The chain links TRBV28 to TRBJ2-1; a possible D gene is TRBD1 (5 bases). The source of this sequence is a young man in good health. CDR3 sequence (DNA): TGTGCCAGCAGTTTATTCAGACAGCAAACACGGAATGAGCAGTTCTTC. It codes for CASSLFRQQTRNEQFF. The whole variable domain, filled in from reference TRBV28 and TRBJ2-1, reads DVKVTQSSRYLVKRTGEKVFLECVQDMDHENMFWYRQDPGLGLRLIYFSYDVKMKEKGDIPEGYSVSREKKERFSLILESASTNQTSMYLCASSLFRQQTRNEQFFGPGTRLTVL.